The 20 T cell receptor beta chains given below trace back to one sample, sequenced in a study of somatic mutations in cytotoxic T cells in rheumatoid arthritis. Profiling relied on immunoSEQ multiplex PCR, and the TCRdb table lists in-frame clones only, not all of them. The sample yields 15,000 or so clones, roughly four fifths seen once. The sequencing input was CD8+ T cells sorted from blood. All receptors derive from a woman aged 50 to 65 with rheumatoid arthritis.

The chain links TRBV27 to TRBJ2-1, with D perhaps matching TRBD2 (6 bases). Trimming took 0 bases from V and 1 from J, leaving 10 bases between them. The CDR3 extends over 16 amino acids. Germline V gene sequence: CDR1 MNHEY, CDR2 SMNVEV (reference sequence). The CDR3 DNA reads TGTGCCAGCAGTTTATCCGGGGCGGGGTCCTACAATGAGCAGTTCTTC. Protein sequence: CASSLSGAGSYNEQFF.

This CDR3 reads CASSEGQGVWEKLFF. CDR3 DNA: TGTGCCAGCAGTGAGGGACAGGGGGTTTGGGAAAAACTGTTTTTT. The genes are TRBV25-1 and TRBJ1-4; 11 positions match TRBD1. The V gene end was trimmed by 3 bases and the J gene end by 8 bases; junction bases not matched to a gene: 5. Germline V gene sequence: CDR1 MGHDK, CDR2 SYGVNS. The length of the CDR3 is 15 residues. Full variable domain (remainder filled in from reference TRBV25-1 and TRBJ1-4): EADIYQTPRYLVIGTGKKITLECSQTMGHDKMYWYQQDPGMELHLIHYSYGVNSTEKGDLSSESTVSRIRTEHFPLTLESARPSHTSQYLCASSEGQGVWEKLFFGSGTQLSVL.

V gene TRBV19 combines with J gene TRBJ1-1, with 7 nucleotides matching TRBD1. The CDR3 is made up of 15 amino acids. Germline lookup yields CDR1 LNHDA and CDR2 SQIVND (reference sequence). The junction had 9 bases not matched to a gene; V was cut back by 5 bases and J by 3 bases. The CDR3 here is CASSQEGAGDTEAFF. The CDR3 nucleotides are TGTGCCAGTAGTCAGGAGGGGGCAGGGGACACTGAAGCTTTCTTT.

The CDR3 region has the DNA TGTGCCATCAGTGGGCCTCGGGGGAAGGGGAGGGTGAACACTGAAGCTTTCTTT. As protein: CAISGPRGKGRVNTEAFF. The rearrangement uses TRBV10-3 and TRBJ1-1, with D perhaps TRBD1 (5 bases). CDR3 length equals 18 residues. Trimming left V 4 bases short and J 0 bases short, with 21 bases between. Germline loops: CDR1 ENHRY, CDR2 SYGVKD.

The rearrangement joins TRBV19 to TRBJ1-2, with D unclear. This CDR3 has 15 amino acids. CDR1 is LNHDA and CDR2 is SQIVND in the germline V gene (reference sequence). Trimming removed 6 bases at V and 0 bases at J, with 14 bases between. CDR3 bases: TGTGCCAGTAGCTCCGGACGGACCGCTAACTATGGCTACACCTTC. This encodes CASSSGRTANYGYTF.

The chain links TRBV7-9 to TRBJ1-4; perhaps TRBD1 as D (6 bases). Germline CDR1 is SEHNR and CDR2 is FQNEAQ (reference sequence). CDR3 length: 15 amino acids. Trimming cost V 5 bases and J 1 base, with 11 bases left between them. CDR3 sequence reads: CASSPADRTNEKLFF. Here the CDR3 DNA reads TGTGCCAGCAGCCCGGCGGACAGAACTAATGAAAAACTGTTTTTT.

In its sample, this clone was seen once. This chain uses TRBV6-4 with TRBJ2-1; 9 bases line up with TRBD2. Germline lookup yields CDR1 MRHNA and CDR2 SNTAGT. The CDR3 sequence is 15 residues long. Losses at the gene ends were 2 bases for V and 7 bases for J; bases not matched to a gene: 6. CDR3 sequence reads: CASSDRAGGENEQFF. The DNA of the CDR3 is TGTGCCAGCAGTGACCGGGCGGGAGGGGAAAATGAGCAGTTCTTC.

This clone was detected only once. The rearrangement uses TRBV27 and TRBJ2-2, with unresolved D. V was shortened by 4 bases and J by 1 base, with 16 bases between the two germline ends. The CDR3 spans 17 residues. Germline values: CDR1 MNHEY, CDR2 SMNVEV (reference sequence). The DNA for the CDR3 is TGTGCCAGCAGTTCAACCGACTTGTATGGGAACACCGGGGAGCTGTTTTTT. It encodes CASSSTDLYGNTGELFF.

This clone has just a few counts. V usage is TRBV11-1 and J usage is TRBJ2-7; a weak D match, TRBD2 (6 bases). Germline CDR1 is SGHAT and CDR2 is FQDESV (reference sequence). Trimming removed 2 bases at V and 3 bases at J, with 8 bases between. The CDR3 runs to 13 residues. This CDR3 is CASSLWRDYEQYF. CDR3 DNA sequence: TGTGCCAGCAGCTTATGGAGGGACTACGAGCAGTACTTC.

This chain joins TRBV7-8 and TRBJ2-2; D is uncertain. This CDR3 spans 15 amino acids. Germline V gene data show CDR1 as SGHVS and CDR2 as FQNEAQ. Trimming took 5 bases from V and 1 from J, leaving 11 bases between them. The CDR3 DNA reads TGTGCCAGCAGCGCCCTAAGGGTGAACACCGGGGAGCTGTTTTTT. Translating it yields CASSALRVNTGELFF.

The V gene is TRBV4-2, the J gene TRBJ2-3; TRBD1 matches at 8 bases. The V gene end was trimmed by 7 bases and the J gene end by 6 bases; junction bases not matched to a gene: 3. The germline gives CDR1 LGHNA, CDR2 YNFKEQ. CDR3 length: 12 residues. CDR3 sequence: CASKDREDTQYF. CDR3 DNA: TGTGCCAGCAAGGACAGGGAGGATACGCAGTATTTT.

The rearrangement uses TRBV6-5 and TRBJ1-2; TRBD1 agrees at 11 bases. The CDR3 runs 16 residues. After removal of 0 bases from V and 3 bases from J, the junction contained 3 bases not matched to a gene. The V gene's germline CDR1 is MNHEY and CDR2 SVGAGI. CDR3 bases: TGTGCCAGCAGTTACTCGAAGGGACAGGGGGACTATGGCTACACCTTC. It encodes CASSYSKGQGDYGYTF.

This rearrangement joins TRBV6-6 to TRBJ2-3; TRBD2 agrees at 12 bases. J gave up 0 bases and V 2 bases, and 0 bases lay outside the gene matches. There are 16 residues in the CDR3. Germline V gives CDR1 MNHNY, CDR2 SVGAGI (reference sequence). The CDR3 sequence: CASSYGTSGSTDTQYF. CDR3 in DNA: TGTGCCAGCAGTTACGGGACTAGCGGGAGCACAGATACGCAGTATTTT.

The chain carries TRBV5-4 and TRBJ2-1; TRBD2 matches at 8 bases. In germline, CDR1 is SGHNT, CDR2 YYREEE (reference sequence). The CDR3 has 17 residues. V lost 0 bases, J lost 1 base, and 6 bases stayed unmatched. The CDR3 spells CASSLEGLAGSYNEQFF. The CDR3 region has the DNA TGTGCCAGCAGCTTGGAGGGGCTAGCGGGTTCCTACAATGAGCAGTTCTTC.

The chain employs TRBV7-9 and TRBJ2-7; a weak D match, TRBD1 (5 bases). The V end was cut by 4 bases, the J end by 0 bases, with 13 bases between. Germline V gene sequence: CDR1 SEHNR, CDR2 FQNEAQ (reference sequence). CDR3 length: 15 amino acids. The chain's CDR3 is CASSSPQGASYEQYF. The CDR3 nucleotides are TGTGCCAGCAGCTCACCCCAAGGGGCCTCCTACGAGCAGTACTTC.

V gene TRBV28 combines with J gene TRBJ2-7, with D possibly TRBD1 on 6 matching bases. The CDR3 has 14 amino acids. Germline V gene lookup returns CDR1 MDHEN and CDR2 SYDVKM. Trimming shortened V by 2 bases and J by 2 bases, and 10 bases separated the two germline ends. The CDR3 here is CASSLAPGAYEQYF. CDR3 DNA sequence: TGTGCCAGCAGTTTAGCCCCAGGGGCCTACGAGCAGTACTTC.

This sequence joins TRBV30 and TRBJ2-1, with D maybe TRBD1 (5 bases). The germline CDR1 and CDR2 sequences are GTSNPN and SVGIG (reference sequence). The CDR3 length is 17 residues. Trimming pared 1 base from V and 0 bases from J, leaving 16 bases between. CDR3 region: CAWSDPDSPSSYNEQFF. CDR3 sequence (DNA): TGTGCCTGGAGTGATCCCGACAGTCCGAGCTCCTACAATGAGCAGTTCTTC. The entire variable domain, with the rest obtained from reference TRBV30 and TRBJ2-1, is as follows: SQTIHQWPATLVQPVGSPLSLECTVEGTSNPNLYWYRQAAGRGLQLLFYSVGIGQISSEVPQNLSASRPQDRQFILSSKKLLLSDSGFYLCAWSDPDSPSSYNEQFFGPGTRLTVL.

CDR3 in amino acids: CASSDTDRVLYNSPLHF. In nucleotides, the CDR3 is TGTGCCAGCAGCGACACGGACAGGGTTCTCTATAATTCACCCCTCCACTTT. V usage is TRBV9 and J usage is TRBJ1-6; 8 bases agree with TRBD1. Germline V gene data show CDR1 as SGDLS and CDR2 as YYNGEE. There are 17 residues in the CDR3. V shed 3 bases and J 3 bases; nucleotides not matched to a gene: 8. Full variable domain (missing parts from reference TRBV9 and TRBJ1-6): DSGVTQTPKHLITATGQRVTLRCSPRSGDLSVYWYQQSLDQGLQFLIQYYNGEERAKGNILERFSAQQFPDLHSELNLSSLELGDSALYFCASSDTDRVLYNSPLHFGNGTRLTVT.

The J gene is TRBJ1-3, the V gene TRBV6-5, with TRBD1 matching 7 bases. J lost 7 bases, V lost 11 bases, and 17 bases had no gene match. Germline CDR1 is MNHEY and CDR2 is SVGAGI. This CDR3 contains 15 residues. CDR3 nucleotides: TGTGCCGCACGGTCAGGGGGAGCGGATCGGAACACCATATATTTT. It translates to CAARSGGADRNTIYF.

The chain uses TRBV27 and TRBJ2-1; 9 bases fit TRBD1. V lost 8 bases to trimming and J lost 2 bases; unmatched junction nucleotides: 4. Germline-derived CDR1 and CDR2 are MNHEY and SMNVEV (reference sequence). CDR3 length equals 14 residues. CDR3 residues: CASGGQGTYNEQFF. The CDR3 bases are TGTGCCAGCGGGGGACAGGGAACCTACAATGAGCAGTTCTTC.